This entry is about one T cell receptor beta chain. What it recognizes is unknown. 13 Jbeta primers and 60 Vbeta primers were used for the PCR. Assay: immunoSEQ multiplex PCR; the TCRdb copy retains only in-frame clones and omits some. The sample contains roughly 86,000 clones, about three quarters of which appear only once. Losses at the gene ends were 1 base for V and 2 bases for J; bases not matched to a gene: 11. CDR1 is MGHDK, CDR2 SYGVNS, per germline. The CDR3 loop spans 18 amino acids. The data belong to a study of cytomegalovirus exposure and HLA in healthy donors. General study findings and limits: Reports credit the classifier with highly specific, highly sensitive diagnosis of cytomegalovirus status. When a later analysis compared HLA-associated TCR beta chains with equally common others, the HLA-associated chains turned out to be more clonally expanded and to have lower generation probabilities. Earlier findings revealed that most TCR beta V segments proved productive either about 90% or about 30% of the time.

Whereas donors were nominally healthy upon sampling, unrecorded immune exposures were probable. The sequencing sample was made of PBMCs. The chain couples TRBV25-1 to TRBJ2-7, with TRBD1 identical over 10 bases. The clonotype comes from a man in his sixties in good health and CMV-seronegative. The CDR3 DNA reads TGTGCCAGCAGTGAATCCGGAGTTTGGGACAGGGGTACCTACGAGCAGTACTTC. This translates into CASSESGVWDRGTYEQYF.